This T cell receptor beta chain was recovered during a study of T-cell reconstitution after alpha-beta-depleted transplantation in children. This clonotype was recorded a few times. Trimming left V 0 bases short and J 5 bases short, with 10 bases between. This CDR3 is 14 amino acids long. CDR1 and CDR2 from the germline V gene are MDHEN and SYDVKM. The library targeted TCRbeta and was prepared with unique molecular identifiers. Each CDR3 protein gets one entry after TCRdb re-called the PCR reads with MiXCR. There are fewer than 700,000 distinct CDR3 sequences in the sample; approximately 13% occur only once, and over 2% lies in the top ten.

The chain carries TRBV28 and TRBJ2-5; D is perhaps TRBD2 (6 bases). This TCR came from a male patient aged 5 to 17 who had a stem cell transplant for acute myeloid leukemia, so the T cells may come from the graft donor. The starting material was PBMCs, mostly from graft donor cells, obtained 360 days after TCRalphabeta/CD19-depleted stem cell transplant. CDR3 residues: CASSLWREVETQYF. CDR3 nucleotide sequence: TGTGCCAGCAGTTTATGGCGGGAAGTGGAGACCCAGTACTTC.